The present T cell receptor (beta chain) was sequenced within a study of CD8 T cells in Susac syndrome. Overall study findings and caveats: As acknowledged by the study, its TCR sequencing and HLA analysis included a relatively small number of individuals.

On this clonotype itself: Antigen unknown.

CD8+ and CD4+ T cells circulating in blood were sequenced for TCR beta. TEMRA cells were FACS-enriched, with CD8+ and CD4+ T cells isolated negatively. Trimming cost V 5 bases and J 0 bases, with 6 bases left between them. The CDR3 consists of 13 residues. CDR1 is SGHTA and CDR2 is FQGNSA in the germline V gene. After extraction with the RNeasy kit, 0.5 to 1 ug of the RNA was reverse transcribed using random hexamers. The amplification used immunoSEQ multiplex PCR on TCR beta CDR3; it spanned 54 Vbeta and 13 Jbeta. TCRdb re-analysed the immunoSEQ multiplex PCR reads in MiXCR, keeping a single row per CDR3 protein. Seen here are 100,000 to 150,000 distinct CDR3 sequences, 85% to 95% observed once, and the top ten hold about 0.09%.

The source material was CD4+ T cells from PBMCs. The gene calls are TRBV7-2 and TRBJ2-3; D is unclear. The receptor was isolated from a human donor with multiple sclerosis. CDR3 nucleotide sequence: TGTGCCAGCAGCCAACCTAGCACAGATACGCAGTATTTT. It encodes CASSQPSTDTQYF.